Listed here are 26 T cell receptor beta chains from one sample, sequenced in a study of shared clonotypes between healthy human individuals. The data were produced by immunoSEQ multiplex PCR, yet TCRdb's version contains in-frame clones alone and is incomplete. The sample lists around 1.1 million clones, about 80% seen once, with roughly 0.83% in the top ten. The sequenced sample was memory CD4+ T cells from PBMCs. As for subset: CD45RA-negative fraction. The origin of the receptors is a young man in good health. Some clones in this sample may be carry-over from other donors' samples.

This clone appeared a single time. The genes are TRBV7-2 and TRBJ2-5; D unclear. The CDR3 spans 13 residues. The V gene lost 5 bases and the J gene lost 5 bases, with 12 bases spanning the gap. Germline V lookup: CDR1 SGHTA, CDR2 FQGNSA. CDR3 sequence reads: CASSTEPRETQYF. CDR3 bases: TGTGCCAGCAGCACGGAGCCGAGGGAGACCCAGTACTTC.

This clone was counted between two and nine times. The gene calls are TRBV5-1 and TRBJ2-1, with 9 bases fitting TRBD2. Trimming cost V 4 bases and J 5 bases; bases outside gene matches: 4. The CDR3 has 14 residues. Germline CDR1 and CDR2: SGHRS and YFSETQ. The CDR3 DNA sequence: TGCGCCAGCAGCGTTAGCGGGAGCCACAATGAGCAGTTCTTC. Translated, it gives CASSVSGSHNEQFF.

V usage is TRBV7-2 and J usage is TRBJ2-1; 7 positions match TRBD2. The CDR3 totals 15 residues. The junction had 4 bases not matched to a gene; V was cut back by 5 bases and J by 0 bases. Germline CDR1 reads SGHTA; CDR2 reads FQGNSA. The CDR3 loop is CASSPGGSSYNEQFF. The CDR3 DNA is TGTGCCAGCAGCCCCGGCGGGAGCTCCTACAATGAGCAGTTCTTC.

V gene TRBV5-1 combines with J gene TRBJ1-1; D gene unclear. The V and J ends lost 7 bases and 0 bases respectively, with 10 bases between them. The CDR3 totals 13 residues. CDR1 and CDR2 from the germline V gene are SGHRS and YFSETQ. The CDR3 reads CASHPGMNTEAFF. CDR3 coding DNA: TGCGCCAGCCACCCCGGGATGAACACTGAAGCTTTCTTT.

This clone was found once. A read error may produce the germline difference seen at one junction end. The CDR3 nucleotides read TGTGCCAGCAGTCCCCTTACCTTCCCAGGCAGGATCTTC. Its protein is CASSPLTFPGRIF. J is TRBJ2-1 and V is TRBV27; no clear D gene. This CDR3 is built from 13 residues. Per germline, CDR1 MNHEY and CDR2 SMNVEV (reference sequence).

The rearrangement uses TRBV2 and TRBJ2-3; 8 bases map to TRBD1. The CDR3 contains 14 residues. CDR1 SNHLY and CDR2 FYNNEI come from the germline V gene. Trimming cost V 7 bases and J 4 bases; bases outside gene matches: 7. DNA of the CDR3: TGTGCCAGCAAACAGGGGGTCTATGCAGATACGCAGTATTTT. This sequence encodes CASKQGVYADTQYF. The full variable domain, rest sourced from reference TRBV2 and TRBJ2-3, is EPEVTQTPSHQVTQMGQEVILRCVPISNHLYFYWYRQILGQKVEFLVSFYNNEISEKSEIFDDQFSVERPDGSNFTLKIRSTKLEDSAMYFCASKQGVYADTQYFGPGTRLTVL.

This clone was observed a few times. A read error may be the cause here, since a much bigger clone is one base away. V gene TRBV7-7 combines with J gene TRBJ2-5; no definite D call. Germline CDR1 is SSHAT and CDR2 is FNYEAQ (reference sequence). The ends were cut back, 5 bases at V and 5 bases at J, with 9 bases in the middle. The CDR3 consists of 12 residues. The CDR3 spells CASSPPWETQYF. For the CDR3, the DNA is TGTGCCAGCAGCCCACCGTGGGAGACCCAGTACTTC.

J is TRBJ1-2 and V is TRBV10-2, with TRBD1 identical over 7 bases. The germline V gene has CDR1 WSHSY and CDR2 SAAADI. The length of the CDR3 is 14 residues. Losses at the gene ends were 6 bases for V and 8 bases for J; bases not matched to a gene: 12. The CDR3, as DNA: TGCGCCAGCAGCGACAGGGAAAGAGGAAGCGGCTACACCTTC. Encoded protein: CASSDRERGSGYTF.

This chain links TRBV5-4 with TRBJ1-2; 7 bases align to TRBD1. The CDR3 covers 17 residues. V was clipped by 4 bases and J by 2 bases; unmatched bases: 14. Germline values: CDR1 SGHNT, CDR2 YYREEE (reference sequence). The CDR3: CASSPSSTRDRNYGYTF. The CDR3 coding sequence is TGTGCCAGCAGCCCATCCTCAACTCGGGACAGAAACTATGGCTACACCTTC. Looking up the rest from reference TRBV5-4 and TRBJ1-2 gives the full variable domain: ETGVTQSPTHLIKTRGQQVTLRCSSQSGHNTVSWYQQALGQGPQFIFQYYREEENGRGNFPPRFSGLQFPNYSSELNVNALELDDSALYLCASSPSSTRDRNYGYTFGSGTRLTVV.

Only one count was recorded for this clone. The sample carries other DNA sequences with the same CDR3. This chain links TRBV7-8 with TRBJ1-5; no reliable D call. The CDR3 is made up of 15 amino acids. Germline-derived CDR1 and CDR2 are SGHVS and FQNEAQ. The germline V and J ends were trimmed by 1 base and 2 bases, with 9 bases remaining between them. The CDR3 protein is CASSLGRGGNQPQHF. The CDR3 DNA reads as TGTGCCAGCAGCTTAGGCCGGGGAGGCAATCAGCCCCAGCATTTT. Full variable domain (outside the CDR3, taken from reference TRBV7-8 and TRBJ1-5): GAGVSQSPRYKVAKRGQDVALRCDPISGHVSLFWYQQALGQGPEFLTYFQNEAQLDKSGLPSDRFFAERPEGSVSTLKIQRTQQEDSAVYLCASSLGRGGNQPQHFGDGTRLSIL.

This clone was seen only a few times. J is TRBJ1-4 and V is TRBV7-2; D uncertain. The CDR3 sequence is 13 residues long. From germline, CDR1 is SGHTA and CDR2 FQGNSA. The germline V and J ends were trimmed by 1 base and 5 bases, with 5 bases remaining between them. CDR3 in amino acids: CASSLVVNEKLFF. The CDR3 region has the DNA TGTGCCAGCAGCTTAGTGGTCAATGAAAAACTGTTTTTT.

V is TRBV7-2 and J is TRBJ2-2; D is unresolved. With 1 base removed from V and 7 bases from J, the gap between germline ends came to 7 bases. In germline, CDR1 is SGHTA, CDR2 FQGNSA. This CDR3 region has 13 residues. The DNA of the CDR3 is TGTGCCAGCAGCTTAGAGTCCAGCGGGGAGCTGTTTTTT. Translation gives CASSLESSGELFF. Variable domain in full (rest from reference TRBV7-2 and TRBJ2-2): GAGVSQSPSNKVTEKGKDVELRCDPISGHTALYWYRQSLGQGLEFLIYFQGNSAPDKSGLPSDRFSAERTGGSVSTLTIQRTQQEDSAVYLCASSLESSGELFFGEGSRLTVL.

This clone appeared a few times. The gene calls are TRBV11-3 and TRBJ2-1; 10 nucleotides agree with TRBD2. V shed 2 bases, J shed 9 bases, and the junction held 7 bases outside the gene matches. Per the germline V gene, CDR1 is SGHNT and CDR2 is YENEEA. The CDR3 is 15 amino acids. Here the CDR3 reads CASSLWASGSSEQFF. The DNA for the CDR3 is TGTGCCAGCAGCTTATGGGCTAGCGGGAGTTCTGAGCAGTTCTTC.

The J gene is TRBJ2-7, the V gene TRBV2; tentatively, D is TRBD1 (6 bases). Looked up from germline, CDR1 is SNHLY and CDR2 is FYNNEI. Trimming took 1 base from V and 7 from J, leaving 14 bases between them. This CDR3 has 14 amino acids. The CDR3 sequence: CASSEDRVSEEQYF. The CDR3, as DNA: TGTGCCAGCAGTGAAGACAGGGTATCGGAAGAGCAGTACTTC.

This chain joins TRBV7-3 and TRBJ2-2; D ambiguous. CDR3 length: 15 amino acids. Germline-derived CDR1 and CDR2 are SGHTA and FQGTGA. Deletions cut 2 bases from V and 4 bases from J, with 11 bases between. The CDR3 spells CASSLYWMGTGELFF. The CDR3 coding sequence is TGTGCCAGCAGCTTATACTGGATGGGCACCGGGGAGCTGTTTTTT.

This clone was counted a few times. The V call is TRBV15, the J call TRBJ1-2; D is uncertain. V lost 3 bases to trimming and J lost 2 bases, with 1 base between them. The CDR3 runs to 11 residues. Per the germline V gene, CDR1 is LNHNV and CDR2 is YYDKDF (reference sequence). For the CDR3, the DNA is TGTGCCACCAGCAGCAACTATGGCTACACCTTC. Residues: CATSSNYGYTF.

The gene calls are TRBV27 and TRBJ1-1; D not resolved. The CDR3 spans 17 residues. Germline values: CDR1 MNHEY, CDR2 SMNVEV (reference sequence). With 6 bases removed from V and 2 bases from J, the gap between germline ends came to 22 bases. For the CDR3, the DNA is TGTGCCAGCAGCTACGGACCTCCCACTTATTATAACACTGAAGCTTTCTTT. Its translation: CASSYGPPTYYNTEAFF.

This clone was recorded only once. V usage is TRBV5-1 and J usage is TRBJ2-7; TRBD1 aligns across 7 bases. The trim removed 0 bases at V and 4 bases at J, leaving 4 bases unmatched. Germline V gene sequence: CDR1 SGHRS, CDR2 YFSETQ. This CDR3 contains 14 residues. In DNA, the CDR3 is TGCGCCAGCAGCTTGGAGGGGGCTTTATACGAGCAGTACTTC. Translated, it gives CASSLEGALYEQYF.

Of note for this clone: The same CDR3 arises from other DNA sequences in this sample as well. This rearrangement joins TRBV9 to TRBJ2-3; possibly TRBD1 for D (6 bases). V lost 4 bases to trimming and J lost 0 bases, with 9 bases between them. The CDR3 length is 14 residues. CDR1 SGDLS and CDR2 YYNGEE come from the germline V gene. The CDR3: CASSTQGSTDTQYF. CDR3 nucleotides: TGTGCCAGCAGCACACAGGGTAGCACAGATACGCAGTATTTT.

The genes are TRBV5-6 and TRBJ2-2; no clear D gene. CDR1 and CDR2 (germline): SGHDT, YYEEEE. CDR3 length: 13 amino acids. Trimming left V 7 bases short and J 3 bases short, with 10 bases between. Here the CDR3 reads CASDRSDTGELFF. The DNA for the CDR3 is TGTGCCAGCGACCGCTCCGACACCGGGGAGCTGTTTTTT.

The chain couples TRBV2 to TRBJ2-3, with D unclear. The CDR3 extends over 12 amino acids. Germline-derived CDR1 and CDR2 are SNHLY and FYNNEI. Trimming took 6 bases from V and 2 from J, leaving 6 bases between them. The CDR3 protein is CASRYNTDTQYF. DNA of the CDR3: TGTGCCAGCAGGTATAACACAGATACGCAGTATTTT.

This clone came up a few times. The gene calls are TRBV2 and TRBJ1-1, with D unclear. Germline-derived CDR1 and CDR2 are SNHLY and FYNNEI. The CDR3 is made up of 13 amino acids. Trimming took 7 bases from V and 1 from J, leaving 10 bases between them. The CDR3 DNA reads TGTGCCAGCACCCAGGACGGGAACACTGAAGCTTTCTTT. Translating it yields CASTQDGNTEAFF.

About this clone itself: The sample holds other DNA sequences that translate to the same CDR3. The chain has TRBV18 and TRBJ2-7; D remains ambiguous. In germline, CDR1 is KGHSH, CDR2 LQKENI. Trimming removed 5 bases at V and 0 bases at J, with 2 bases between. This CDR3 spans 11 amino acids. CDR3 coding DNA: TGTGCCAGCTCATCCTCCTACGAGCAGTACTTC. It encodes CASSSSYEQYF.

This chain uses TRBV5-1 with TRBJ2-3; no clear D gene. This CDR3 has 14 residues. Per germline, CDR1 SGHRS and CDR2 YFSETQ. V was trimmed by 3 bases and J by 5 bases, leaving 13 bases between them. The CDR3 DNA is TGCGCCAGCAGCTCTCTCGAGCCCCAAGATACGCAGTATTTT. This gives the protein CASSSLEPQDTQYF.

This chain uses TRBV6-1 with TRBJ1-5; D unresolved. CDR1 and CDR2 from the germline V gene are MNHNS and SASEGT. The CDR3 loop spans 14 amino acids. V was cut by 1 base and J by 6 bases, with 10 bases left in between. The CDR3 region has the DNA TGTGCCAGCAGTGAAGGCGAGTCGGTTCAGCCCCAGCATTTT. It specifies CASSEGESVQPQHF.

The chain recombines TRBV5-6 with TRBJ2-1; 9 bases agree with TRBD2. The germline gives CDR1 SGHDT, CDR2 YYEEEE. The junction had 7 bases not matched to a gene; V was cut back by 5 bases and J by 1 base. The CDR3 sequence is 16 residues long. CDR3: CASRDSGSGSYNEQFF. In DNA form, the CDR3 reads TGTGCCAGCAGGGATAGCGGGAGCGGGTCCTACAATGAGCAGTTCTTC.